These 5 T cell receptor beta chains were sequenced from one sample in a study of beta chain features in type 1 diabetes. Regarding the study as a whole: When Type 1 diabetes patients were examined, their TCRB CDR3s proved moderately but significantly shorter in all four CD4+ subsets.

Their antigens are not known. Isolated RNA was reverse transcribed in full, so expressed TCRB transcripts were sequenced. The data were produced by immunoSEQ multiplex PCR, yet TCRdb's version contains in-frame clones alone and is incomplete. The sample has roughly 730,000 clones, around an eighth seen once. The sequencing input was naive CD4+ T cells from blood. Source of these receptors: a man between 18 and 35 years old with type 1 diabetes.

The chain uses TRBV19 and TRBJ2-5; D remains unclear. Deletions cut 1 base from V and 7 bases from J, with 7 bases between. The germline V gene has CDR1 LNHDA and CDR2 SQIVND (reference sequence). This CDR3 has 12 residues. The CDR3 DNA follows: TGTGCCAGTAGTATAGCATCCGGGACCCAGTACTTC. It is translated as CASSIASGTQYF.

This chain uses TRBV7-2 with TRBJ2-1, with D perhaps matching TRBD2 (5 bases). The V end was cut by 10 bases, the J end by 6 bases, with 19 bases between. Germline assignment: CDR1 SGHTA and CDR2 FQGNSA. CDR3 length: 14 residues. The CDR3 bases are TGTGCCACCACCCCCCGGCGGGCAGGCAATGAGCAGTTCTTC. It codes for CATTPRRAGNEQFF.

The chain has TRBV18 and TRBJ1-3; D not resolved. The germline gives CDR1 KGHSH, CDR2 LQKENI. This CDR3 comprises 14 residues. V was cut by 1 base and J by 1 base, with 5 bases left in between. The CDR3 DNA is TGTGCCAGCTCACCACGAGTTTCTGGAAACACCATATATTTT. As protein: CASSPRVSGNTIYF.

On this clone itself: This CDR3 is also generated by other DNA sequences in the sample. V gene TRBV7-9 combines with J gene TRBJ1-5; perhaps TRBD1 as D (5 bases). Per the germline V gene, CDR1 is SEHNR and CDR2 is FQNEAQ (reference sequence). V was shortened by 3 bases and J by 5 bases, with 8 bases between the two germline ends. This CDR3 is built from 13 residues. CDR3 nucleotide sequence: TGTGCCAGCAGCTTGGGGGGAGATCAGCCCCAGCATTTT. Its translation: CASSLGGDQPQHF.

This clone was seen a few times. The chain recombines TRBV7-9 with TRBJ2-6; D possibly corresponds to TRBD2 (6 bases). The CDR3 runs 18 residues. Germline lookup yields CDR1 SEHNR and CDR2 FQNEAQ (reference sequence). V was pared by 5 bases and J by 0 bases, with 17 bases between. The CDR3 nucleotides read TGTGCCAGCAGCGACGGGACTGTGCCCTCCTCTGGGGCCAACGTCCTGACTTTC. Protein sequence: CASSDGTVPSSGANVLTF. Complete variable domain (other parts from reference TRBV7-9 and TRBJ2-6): DTGVSQNPRHKITKRGQNVTFRCDPISEHNRLYWYRQTLGQGPEFLTYFQNEAQLEKSRLLSDRFSAERPKGSFSTLEIQRTEQGDSAMYLCASSDGTVPSSGANVLTFGAGSRLTVL.